The 26 T cell receptor beta chains presented below share a single source sample, sequenced in a study of neurological immune-mediated disorders (dated by TCRdb to about 2019). The library was built by means of 5' RACE. Reads for this sample came from an Illumina HiSeq 2500. TCRdb trimmed public reads at Q25 via fastp, called clones via MiXCR and kept in-frame beta chains. Each entry is one CDR3 protein sequence, shown with its most common DNA and genes. This sample holds fewer than 55,000 distinct CDR3 sequences; about 6% were observed only once. The ten biggest clones cover 0.55% to 0.65% of the sample. Material for sequencing was CD4+ T cells from blood. Receptors originate from a woman aged 40 to 55 in good health.

In this sample, this clonotype turned up many times. The genes are TRBV24-1 and TRBJ2-1, with TRBD2 matching over 12 bases. Germline V lookup: CDR1 KGHDR, CDR2 SFDVKD. This CDR3 spans 19 amino acids. V was clipped by 5 bases and J by 1 base; unmatched bases: 11. The CDR3 DNA reads TGTGCCACCAGTGGAGAGGGAAGGACTAGCGGGATGTCCTACAATGAGCAGTTCTTC. It yields the protein CATSGEGRTSGMSYNEQFF.

This clonotype was detected many times. The V gene is TRBV20-1, the J gene TRBJ2-7, with a possible D match to TRBD1 (5 bases). CDR1 and CDR2 (germline): DFQATT, SNEGSKA (reference sequence). Trimming left V 6 bases short and J 3 bases short, with 18 bases between. This CDR3 is built from 14 residues. The CDR3 spells CSAPRQGTGYEQYF. As DNA, the CDR3 is TGCAGTGCCCCCCGCCAGGGCACGGGCTACGAGCAGTACTTC.

This clonotype was seen many times. The chain joins TRBV7-9 to TRBJ2-7; 7 nucleotides agree with TRBD1. Germline trimming cut 5 bases from V and 2 bases from J; bases unmatched to any gene: 6. Germline CDR1 is SEHNR and CDR2 is FQNEAQ (reference sequence). The CDR3 runs 14 residues. The CDR3 coding sequence is TGTGCCAGCAGCGCCGACAGGGTAACCTACGAGCAGTACTTC. This translates into CASSADRVTYEQYF.

Notes on this clonotype: No DNA is shown, since the ends of the CDR3 on it are uncertain; the CDR3 is the one TCRdb lists. The chain has TRBV7-2 and TRBJ2-5; the D call TRBD1 from the table was never checked on the DNA. From its first to its last residue, the CDR3 has 20 amino acids. Germline CDR1 is SGHTA and CDR2 is FQGNSA. The CDR3: CASRFYICSARLGTQETQYF.

This clonotype was detected ten times or more. This chain uses TRBV5-5 with TRBJ2-1; D not certain. Trimming left V 0 bases short and J 0 bases short, with 13 bases between. The germline CDR1 and CDR2 sequences are SGHKS and YYEKEE (reference sequence). This CDR3 is built from 17 residues. CDR3 amino acids: CASSLAGAASSYNEQFF. The CDR3 DNA reads as TGTGCCAGCAGCTTGGCCGGAGCAGCGAGCTCCTACAATGAGCAGTTCTTC.

Ten or more counts support this clonotype. This chain's CDR3 is CASSQDGERGSYNEQFF. DNA for the CDR3: TGCGCCAGCAGCCAAGACGGCGAGCGGGGCTCCTACAATGAGCAGTTCTTC. The chain recombines TRBV4-1 with TRBJ2-1; 7 positions match TRBD2. Losses at the gene ends were 0 bases for V and 0 bases for J; bases not matched to a gene: 5. The CDR3 consists of 17 residues. Germline V lookup: CDR1 MGHRA, CDR2 YSYEKL.

This clonotype was counted many times. The CDR3 coding sequence is TGTGCCACCAGTGATAGGACAACCCAAGAGACCCAGTACTTC. This encodes CATSDRTTQETQYF. The rearrangement links TRBV24-1 to TRBJ2-5; a weak D match, TRBD1 (5 bases). V lost 3 bases, J lost 1 base, and 8 bases lay in between. The CDR3 totals 14 residues. CDR1 and CDR2 (germline): KGHDR, SFDVKD.

This clonotype was seen many times. The chain combines TRBV4-1 with TRBJ2-5; 7 bases map to TRBD1. CDR3 length: 16 amino acids. Unmatched junction bases numbered 10, after V lost 2 bases and J lost 4 bases. Germline CDR1 MGHRA, CDR2 YSYEKL. In DNA, the CDR3 is TGCGCCAGCAGCCAATCGAGGCAGGGGGTTGGAGAGACCCAGTACTTC. It codes for CASSQSRQGVGETQYF.

This clonotype was seen at least ten times. This chain joins TRBV7-3 and TRBJ1-1; no firm D call. Trimming took 5 bases from V and 0 from J, leaving 10 bases between them. This CDR3 has 14 amino acids. CDR1 and CDR2 from the germline V gene are SGHTA and FQGTGA. DNA for the CDR3: TGTGCCAGCAGCCCCTTAGGCATGAACACTGAAGCTTTCTTT. Translating it yields CASSPLGMNTEAFF.

This clonotype was picked up many times. The chain joins TRBV18 to TRBJ1-1; the D gene is possibly TRBD1 (5 bases). Germline V gene lookup returns CDR1 KGHSH and CDR2 LQKENI. V shed 2 bases and J shed 8 bases, with 12 bases lying between them. CDR3 length equals 13 residues. For the CDR3, the DNA is TGTGCCAGCTCACCAACGCAGGGACTGGAAGCTTTCTTT. As protein: CASSPTQGLEAFF.

This clonotype was picked up many times. The rearrangement joins TRBV24-1 to TRBJ2-3, with no clear D. Germline V gene sequence: CDR1 KGHDR, CDR2 SFDVKD. This CDR3 spans 13 amino acids. The V end lost 6 bases, the J end lost 1 base, and 7 bases lay between the germline ends. In DNA form, the CDR3 reads TGTGCCACCAGTCACCCCCGCACAGATACGCAGTATTTT. As protein: CATSHPRTDTQYF.

This clonotype appeared many times. The rearrangement links TRBV5-6 to TRBJ2-3, with D perhaps matching TRBD1 (5 bases). The CDR3 contains 15 residues. Germline loops: CDR1 SGHDT, CDR2 YYEEEE. The ends were cut back, 6 bases at V and 1 base at J, with 15 bases in the middle. The chain's CDR3 is CASNLGVGRTDTQYF. DNA of the CDR3: TGTGCCAGCAACCTAGGGGTAGGCCGCACAGATACGCAGTATTTT.

This clonotype was seen more than once but under ten times. V is TRBV7-2 and J is TRBJ2-1, with D unclear. V was clipped by 1 base and J by 0 bases, with 10 bases between them. Germline V gene lookup returns CDR1 SGHTA and CDR2 FQGNSA. This CDR3 has 16 residues. CDR3 region: CASSLGGPSSYNEQFF. CDR3 coding DNA: TGTGCCAGCAGCTTAGGGGGTCCAAGCTCCTACAATGAGCAGTTCTTC.

This clonotype has at least ten counts. The gene calls are TRBV5-1 and TRBJ1-2; a possible D gene is TRBD1 (6 bases). CDR3 size: 13 residues. Germline assignment: CDR1 SGHRS and CDR2 YFSETQ. The ends were cut back, 6 bases at V and 4 bases at J, with 13 bases in the middle. The CDR3 nucleotides are TGCGCCAGCAACAGGGAGGAGGGCTATGGCTACACCTTC. Amino acids: CASNREEGYGYTF.

This clonotype was recorded at least ten times. The chain links TRBV7-2 to TRBJ2-5; D is possibly TRBD1 (6 bases). From germline, CDR1 is SGHTA and CDR2 FQGNSA. This CDR3 comprises 14 residues. V was pared by 1 base and J by 4 bases, with 10 bases between. CDR3 DNA sequence: TGTGCCAGCAGCTTAGATCAGGGGTCAGAGACCCAGTACTTC. It yields the protein CASSLDQGSETQYF.

With respect to this clonotype: Mismatch with germline at one junction end may stem from a read error. J is TRBJ2-1 and V is TRBV6-5; D unclear. The germline V gene encodes CDR1 MNHEY and CDR2 SVGAGI. This CDR3 contains 14 residues. This CDR3 is CANTLRAGNNEKFF. CDR3 DNA sequence: TGTGCCAACACCCTCCGGGCAGGCAATAATGAGAAGTTCTTC.

In the case of this clonotype: One junction end does not reproduce the germline sequence, and a read error may be involved. V is TRBV5-1 and J is TRBJ2-7; maybe TRBD2 (5 bases). Germline V gene sequence: CDR1 SGHRS, CDR2 YFSETQ. This CDR3 has 21 amino acids. The CDR3 DNA sequence: TGTGCCAGCAGCTTGAGGCTAGAGGGCCTGCAAACTAGAATACCAACCTACGAGCAGTACTTC. Its translation is CASSLRLEGLQTRIPTYEQYF.

In its sample, this clonotype was seen many times. V and J are TRBV20-1 and TRBJ2-1; tentative D call: TRBD2 (5 bases). Trimming shortened V by 7 bases and J by 6 bases, and 19 bases separated the two germline ends. The CDR3 sequence is 14 residues long. Germline CDR1 and CDR2: DFQATT and SNEGSKA (reference sequence). CDR3 coding DNA: TGCAGTGGGCGGCGCGGGTCCTCGGGCAATGAGCAGTTCTTC. Protein sequence: CSGRRGSSGNEQFF.

This clonotype was recorded at least ten times. The gene calls are TRBV20-1 and TRBJ2-5; 7 nucleotides align to TRBD1. The V and J ends lost 5 bases and 1 base, in that order; junction bases with no gene match: 7. Germline assignment: CDR1 DFQATT and CDR2 SNEGSKA (reference sequence). This CDR3 contains 14 residues. The CDR3 protein is CSAPPGTVQETQYF. The CDR3 DNA reads TGCAGTGCTCCCCCCGGGACAGTCCAAGAGACCCAGTACTTC.

This clonotype showed up many times. The chain links TRBV29-1 to TRBJ2-7; 8 bases match TRBD2. Germline CDR1 is SQVTM and CDR2 is ANQGSEA. This CDR3 comprises 11 residues. CDR3 in DNA: TGCAGCGTTGAAGACGGGGGGGGCCCATGGGTC. Its protein product is CSVEDGGGPWV.

The sample holds many counts of this clonotype. The CDR3 DNA follows: TGTGCCAGCAGTTTATCAGGCAGCTCTAATGAAAAACTGTTTTTT. This sequence encodes CASSLSGSSNEKLFF. The chain is built from TRBV28 and TRBJ1-4, with D hard to call. The CDR3 consists of 15 residues. V was shortened by 1 base and J by 3 bases, with 9 bases between the two germline ends. CDR1 MDHEN and CDR2 SYDVKM come from the germline V gene.

The table lists this clonotype with a few counts. The chain is built from TRBV7-9 and TRBJ2-1, with D possibly TRBD1 on 6 matching bases. The CDR3 runs 16 residues. Germline CDR1 is SEHNR and CDR2 is FQNEAQ (reference sequence). Deletions cut 5 bases from V and 8 bases from J, with 22 bases between. CDR3 nucleotide sequence: TGTGCCAGCAGCCTCCCCCCAACAGGGTACTCCGATGAGCAGTTCTTC. This translates into CASSLPPTGYSDEQFF.

This clonotype appeared many times. This chain links TRBV3-1 with TRBJ2-7, with 8 bases aligning to TRBD2. Looked up from germline, CDR1 is LGHDT and CDR2 is YNNKEL (reference sequence). CDR3 length: 14 amino acids. V gave up 1 base and J gave up 2 bases; unmatched junction bases: 1. The chain's CDR3 is CASSQAGGAYEQYF. The CDR3 DNA reads as TGTGCCAGCAGCCAAGCGGGGGGGGCCTACGAGCAGTACTTC.

In this sample, this clonotype turned up many times. The chain has TRBV7-9 and TRBJ2-5, with 7 bases identical to TRBD2. The CDR3 has 14 residues. Germline CDR1 SEHNR, CDR2 FQNEAQ (reference sequence). V lost 1 base to trimming and J lost 5 bases; unmatched junction nucleotides: 4. The CDR3 region is CASSLDSGRETQYF. In nucleotides, the CDR3 is TGTGCCAGCAGCTTAGATAGCGGGCGGGAGACCCAGTACTTC.

There are many counts of this clonotype. The chain combines TRBV20-1 with TRBJ2-1; tentative D call: TRBD2 (6 bases). V gave up 0 bases and J gave up 12 bases, with 15 bases separating them. CDR1 is DFQATT and CDR2 is SNEGSKA in the germline V gene (reference sequence). CDR3 length equals 13 residues. For the CDR3, the DNA is TGCAGTGCTAGAGATTCGGGGGTAGTATGGCAGTTCTTC. Amino acid sequence: CSARDSGVVWQFF.

This clonotype was observed at least ten times. This rearrangement joins TRBV3-1 to TRBJ2-7; D remains ambiguous. This CDR3 has 11 residues. The germline V and J ends were trimmed by 5 bases and 4 bases, with 6 bases remaining between them. The germline V gene encodes CDR1 LGHDT and CDR2 YNNKEL (reference sequence). CDR3 sequence reads: CASSWGYEQYF. CDR3 nucleotides: TGTGCCAGCAGCTGGGGTTACGAGCAGTACTTC.